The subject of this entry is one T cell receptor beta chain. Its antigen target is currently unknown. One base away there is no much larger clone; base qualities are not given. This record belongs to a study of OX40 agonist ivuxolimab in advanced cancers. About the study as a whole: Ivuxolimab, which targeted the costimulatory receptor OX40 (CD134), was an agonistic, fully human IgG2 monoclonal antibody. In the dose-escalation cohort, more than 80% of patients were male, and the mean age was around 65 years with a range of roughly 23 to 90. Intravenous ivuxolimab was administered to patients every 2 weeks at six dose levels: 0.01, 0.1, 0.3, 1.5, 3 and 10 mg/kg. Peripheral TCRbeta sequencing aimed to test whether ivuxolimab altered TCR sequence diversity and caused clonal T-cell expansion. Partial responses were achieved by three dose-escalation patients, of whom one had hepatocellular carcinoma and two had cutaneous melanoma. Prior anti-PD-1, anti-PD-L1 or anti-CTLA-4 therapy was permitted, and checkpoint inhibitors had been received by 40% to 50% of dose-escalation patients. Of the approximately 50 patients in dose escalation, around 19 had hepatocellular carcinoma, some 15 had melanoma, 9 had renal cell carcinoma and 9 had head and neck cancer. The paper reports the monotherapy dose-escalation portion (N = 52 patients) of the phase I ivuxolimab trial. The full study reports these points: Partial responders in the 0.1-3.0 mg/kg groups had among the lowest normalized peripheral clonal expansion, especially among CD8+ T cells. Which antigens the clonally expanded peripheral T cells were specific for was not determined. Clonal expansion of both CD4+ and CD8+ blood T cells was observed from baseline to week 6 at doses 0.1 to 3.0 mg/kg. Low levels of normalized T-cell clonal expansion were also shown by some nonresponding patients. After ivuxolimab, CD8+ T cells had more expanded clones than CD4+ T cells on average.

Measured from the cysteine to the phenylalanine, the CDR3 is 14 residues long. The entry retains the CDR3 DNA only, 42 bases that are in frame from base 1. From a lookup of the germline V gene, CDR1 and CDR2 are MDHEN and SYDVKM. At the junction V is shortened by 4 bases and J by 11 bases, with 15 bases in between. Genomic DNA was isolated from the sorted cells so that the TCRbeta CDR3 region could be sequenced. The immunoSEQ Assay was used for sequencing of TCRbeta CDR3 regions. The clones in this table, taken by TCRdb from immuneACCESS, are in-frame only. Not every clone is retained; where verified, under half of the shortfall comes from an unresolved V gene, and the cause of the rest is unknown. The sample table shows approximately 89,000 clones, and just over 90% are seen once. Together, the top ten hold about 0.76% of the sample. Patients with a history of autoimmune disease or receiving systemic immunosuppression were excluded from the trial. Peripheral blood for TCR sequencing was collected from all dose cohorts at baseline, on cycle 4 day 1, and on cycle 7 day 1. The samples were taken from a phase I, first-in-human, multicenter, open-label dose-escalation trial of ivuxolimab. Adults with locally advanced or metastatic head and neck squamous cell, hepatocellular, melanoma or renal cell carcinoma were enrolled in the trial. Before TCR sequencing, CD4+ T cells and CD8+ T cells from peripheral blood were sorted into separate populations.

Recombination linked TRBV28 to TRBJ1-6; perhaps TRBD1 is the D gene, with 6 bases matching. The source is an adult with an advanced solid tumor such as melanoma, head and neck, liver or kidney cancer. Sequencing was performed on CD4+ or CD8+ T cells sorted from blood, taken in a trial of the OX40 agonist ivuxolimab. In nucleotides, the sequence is TGTGCCAGCAGTTCGACAGGCCTCTTGGCACCCCTCCACTTT. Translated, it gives CASSSTGLLAPLHF. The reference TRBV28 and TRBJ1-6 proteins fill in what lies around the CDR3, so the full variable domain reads DVKVTQSSRYLVKRTGEKVFLECVQDMDHENMFWYRQDPGLGLRLIYFSYDVKMKEKGDIPEGYSVSREKKERFSLILESASTNQTSMYLCASSSTGLLAPLHFGNGTRLTVT.